The sequence of this T cell receptor (beta chain) was determined in a study of CD8 T cells in ankylosing spondylitis. Study-wide points: In ankylosing spondylitis blood, a motif of seven to nine highly homologous TCR beta variants appeared characteristic. In the blood and synovial fluid of reactive arthritis, some motif variants had been previously reported. Enrichment of disease-linked clones was reportedly significant in matched ankylosing spondylitis synovial fluid.

By quantitative 5'-RACE with molecular barcodes, the TCR beta libraries were made. TCRdb reprocessed the 5' RACE reads via MiXCR and lists one record per CDR3 protein. Of 250,000 to 400,000 distinct CDR3 sequences in the sample, under 14% were seen once. This clonotype turned up a few times. Its matching antigen is unknown. This CDR3 spans 16 amino acids. V lost 5 bases to trimming and J lost 2 bases, with 19 bases between them. Looked up from germline, CDR1 is SGHTA and CDR2 is FQGNSA. The sequenced sample consisted of blood, either unsorted or a sorted T cell fraction (not recorded which). The TCR originated in a female donor with ankylosing spondylitis or in good health (not recorded which). The gene calls are TRBV7-2 and TRBJ2-7; the D gene is possibly TRBD1 (6 bases). The CDR3 DNA sequence: TGTGCCAGCAGCCCATACGCTCAGGGGAGAACCTACGAGCAGTACTTC. Translated, it gives CASSPYAQGRTYEQYF.